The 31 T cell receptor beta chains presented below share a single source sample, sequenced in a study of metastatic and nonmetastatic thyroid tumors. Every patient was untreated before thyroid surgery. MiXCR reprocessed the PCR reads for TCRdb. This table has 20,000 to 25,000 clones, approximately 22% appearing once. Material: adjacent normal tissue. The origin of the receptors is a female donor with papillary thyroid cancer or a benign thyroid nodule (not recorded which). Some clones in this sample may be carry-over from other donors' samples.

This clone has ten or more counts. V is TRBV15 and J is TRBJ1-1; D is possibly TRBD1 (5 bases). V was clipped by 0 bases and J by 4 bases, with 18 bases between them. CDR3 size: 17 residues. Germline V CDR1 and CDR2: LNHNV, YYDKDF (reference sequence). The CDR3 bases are TGTGCCACCAGCAGAGATCGGGTGCTCAGGGATGGCACTGAAGCTTTCTTT. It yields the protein CATSRDRVLRDGTEAFF.

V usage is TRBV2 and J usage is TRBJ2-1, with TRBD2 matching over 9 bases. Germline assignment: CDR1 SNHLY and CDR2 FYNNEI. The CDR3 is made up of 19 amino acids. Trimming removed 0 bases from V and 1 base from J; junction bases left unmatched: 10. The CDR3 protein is CASSEARNSGSASYNEQFF. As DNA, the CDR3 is TGTGCCAGCAGTGAAGCGCGGAATAGCGGGAGCGCGTCCTACAATGAGCAGTTCTTC.

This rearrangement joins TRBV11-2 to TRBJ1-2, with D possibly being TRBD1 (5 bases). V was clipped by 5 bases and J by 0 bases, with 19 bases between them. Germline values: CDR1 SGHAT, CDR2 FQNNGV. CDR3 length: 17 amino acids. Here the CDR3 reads CASSPTARVVANYGYTF. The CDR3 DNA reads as TGTGCCAGCAGCCCTACGGCCAGGGTAGTAGCTAACTATGGCTACACCTTC.

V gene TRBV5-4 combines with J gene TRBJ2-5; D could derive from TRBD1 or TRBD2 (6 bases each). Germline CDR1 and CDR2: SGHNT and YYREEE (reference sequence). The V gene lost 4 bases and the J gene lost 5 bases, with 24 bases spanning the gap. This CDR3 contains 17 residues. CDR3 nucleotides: TGTGCCAGCAGCGATGGGGGGCTACAGGGATTGCGGGAGACCCAGTACTTC. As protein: CASSDGGLQGLRETQYF. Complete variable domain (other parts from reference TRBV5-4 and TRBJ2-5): ETGVTQSPTHLIKTRGQQVTLRCSSQSGHNTVSWYQQALGQGPQFIFQYYREEENGRGNFPPRFSGLQFPNYSSELNVNALELDDSALYLCASSDGGLQGLRETQYFGPGTRLLVL.

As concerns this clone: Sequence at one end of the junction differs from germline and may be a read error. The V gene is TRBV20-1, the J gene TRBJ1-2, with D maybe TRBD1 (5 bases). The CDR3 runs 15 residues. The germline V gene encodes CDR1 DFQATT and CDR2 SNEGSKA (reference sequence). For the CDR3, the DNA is TGCAGTGCTAGGAGTACACACGGGGCCGACTATGTCTACACCTTC. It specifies CSARSTHGADYVYTF.

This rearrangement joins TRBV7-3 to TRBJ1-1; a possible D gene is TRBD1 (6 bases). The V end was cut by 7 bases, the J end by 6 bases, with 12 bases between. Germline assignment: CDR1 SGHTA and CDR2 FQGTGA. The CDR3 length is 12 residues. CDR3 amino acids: CASTKGGPEAFF. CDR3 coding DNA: TGTGCCAGCACCAAAGGGGGACCTGAAGCTTTCTTT.

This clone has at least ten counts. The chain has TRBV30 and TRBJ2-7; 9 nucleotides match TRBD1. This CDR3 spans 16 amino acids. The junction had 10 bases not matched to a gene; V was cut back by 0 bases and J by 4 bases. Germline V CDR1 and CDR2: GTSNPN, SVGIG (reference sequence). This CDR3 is CAWSVLRTGALYEQYF. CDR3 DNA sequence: TGTGCCTGGAGTGTACTAAGGACAGGGGCGTTGTACGAGCAGTACTTC.

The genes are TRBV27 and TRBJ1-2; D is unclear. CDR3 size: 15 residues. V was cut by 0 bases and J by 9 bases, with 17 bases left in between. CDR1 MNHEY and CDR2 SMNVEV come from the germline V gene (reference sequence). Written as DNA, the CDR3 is TGTGCCAGCAGTTTATCCGGCAGCCCAGAGAGGTGCTACACCTTC. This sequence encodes CASSLSGSPERCYTF.

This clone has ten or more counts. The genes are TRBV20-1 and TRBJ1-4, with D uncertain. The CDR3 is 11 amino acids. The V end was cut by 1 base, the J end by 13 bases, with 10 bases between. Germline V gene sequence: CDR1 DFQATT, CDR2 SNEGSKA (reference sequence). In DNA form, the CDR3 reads TGCAGTGCTAGAGGGGCTCCGGGACTGTTTTTT. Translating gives CSARGAPGLFF.

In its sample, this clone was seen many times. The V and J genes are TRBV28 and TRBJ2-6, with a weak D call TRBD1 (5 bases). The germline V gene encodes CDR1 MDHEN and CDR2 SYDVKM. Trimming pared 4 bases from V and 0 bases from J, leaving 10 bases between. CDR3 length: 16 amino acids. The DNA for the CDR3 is TGTGCCAGCAGTTCAGGGCCATCCTCTGGGGCCAACGTCCTGACTTTC. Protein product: CASSSGPSSGANVLTF.

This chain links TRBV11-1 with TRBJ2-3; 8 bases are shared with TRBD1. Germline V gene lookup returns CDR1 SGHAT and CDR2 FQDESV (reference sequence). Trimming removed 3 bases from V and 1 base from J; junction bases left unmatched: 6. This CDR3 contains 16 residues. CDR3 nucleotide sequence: TGTGCCAGCAGCTTGCCGGACAGGGTCGGCACAGATACGCAGTATTTT. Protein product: CASSLPDRVGTDTQYF.

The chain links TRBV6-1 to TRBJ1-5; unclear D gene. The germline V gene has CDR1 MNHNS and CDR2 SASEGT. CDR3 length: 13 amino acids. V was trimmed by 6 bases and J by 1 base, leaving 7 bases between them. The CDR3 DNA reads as TGTGCCAGCAGCTTGTTGAGCAATCAGCCCCAGCATTTT. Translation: CASSLLSNQPQHF.

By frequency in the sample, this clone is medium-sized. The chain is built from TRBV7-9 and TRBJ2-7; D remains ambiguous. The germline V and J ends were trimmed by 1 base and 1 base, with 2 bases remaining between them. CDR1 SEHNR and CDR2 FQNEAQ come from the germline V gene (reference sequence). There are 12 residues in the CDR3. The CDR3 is CASSLGSYEQYF. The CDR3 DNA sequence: TGTGCCAGCAGCTTAGGGTCCTACGAGCAGTACTTC.

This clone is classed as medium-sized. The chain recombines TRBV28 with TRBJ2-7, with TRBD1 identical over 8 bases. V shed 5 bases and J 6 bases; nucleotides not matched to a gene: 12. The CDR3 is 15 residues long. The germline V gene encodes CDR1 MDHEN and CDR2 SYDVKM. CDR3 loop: CASSPARGRMGEQYF. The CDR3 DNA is TGTGCCAGCAGTCCCGCCAGGGGGCGCATGGGCGAGCAGTACTTC.

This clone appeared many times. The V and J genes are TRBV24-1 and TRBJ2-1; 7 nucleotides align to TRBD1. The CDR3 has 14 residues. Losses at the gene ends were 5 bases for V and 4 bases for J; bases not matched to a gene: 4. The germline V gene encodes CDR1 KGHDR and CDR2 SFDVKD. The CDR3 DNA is TGTGCCACCAGTGCCGGGACAGATTACAATGAGCAGTTCTTC. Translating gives CATSAGTDYNEQFF.

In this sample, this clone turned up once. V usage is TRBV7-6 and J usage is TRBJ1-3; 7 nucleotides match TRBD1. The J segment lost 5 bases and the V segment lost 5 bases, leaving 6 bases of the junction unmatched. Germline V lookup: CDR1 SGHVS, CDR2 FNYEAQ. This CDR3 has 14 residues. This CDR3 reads CASSSTGERNTIYF. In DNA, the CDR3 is TGTGCCAGCAGCAGCACAGGGGAGCGAAACACCATATATTTT.

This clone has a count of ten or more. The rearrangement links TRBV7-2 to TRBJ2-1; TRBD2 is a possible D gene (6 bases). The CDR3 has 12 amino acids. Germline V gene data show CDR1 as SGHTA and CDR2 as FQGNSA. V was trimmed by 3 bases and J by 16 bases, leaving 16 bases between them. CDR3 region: CASSLTSWPVFF. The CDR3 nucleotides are TGTGCCAGCAGCTTGACTAGTTGGCCCGTTTTCTTC.

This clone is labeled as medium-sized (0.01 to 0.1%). For the CDR3, the DNA is TGTGCCAGCAGTTATGAGTCGACAGGTAGCAATCAGCCCCAGCATTTT. Translation gives CASSYESTGSNQPQHF. The chain has TRBV6-5 and TRBJ1-5, with TRBD1 as a possible D gene (6 bases). Trimming pared 3 bases from V and 0 bases from J, leaving 12 bases between. CDR1 is MNHEY and CDR2 is SVGAGI in the germline V gene. The CDR3 contains 16 residues.

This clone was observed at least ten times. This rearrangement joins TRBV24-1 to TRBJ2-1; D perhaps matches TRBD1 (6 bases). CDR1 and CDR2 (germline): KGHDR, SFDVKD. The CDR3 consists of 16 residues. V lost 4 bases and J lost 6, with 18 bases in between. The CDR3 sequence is CATSDPRQAKGNEQFF. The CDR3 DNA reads TGTGCCACCAGTGACCCCAGACAGGCGAAGGGCAATGAGCAGTTCTTC.

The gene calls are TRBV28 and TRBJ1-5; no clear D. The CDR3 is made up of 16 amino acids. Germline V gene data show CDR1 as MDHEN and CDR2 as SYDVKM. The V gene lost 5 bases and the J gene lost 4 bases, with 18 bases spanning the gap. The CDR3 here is CASSPRVVTWNQPQHF. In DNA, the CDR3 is TGTGCCAGCAGTCCTCGGGTGGTGACGTGGAATCAGCCCCAGCATTTT.

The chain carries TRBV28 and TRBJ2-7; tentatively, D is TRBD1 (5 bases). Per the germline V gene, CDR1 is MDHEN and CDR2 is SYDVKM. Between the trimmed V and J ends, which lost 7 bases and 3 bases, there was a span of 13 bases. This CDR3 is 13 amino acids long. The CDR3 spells CASTRALDYEQYF. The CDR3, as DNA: TGTGCCAGCACCAGGGCGCTGGACTACGAGCAGTACTTC.

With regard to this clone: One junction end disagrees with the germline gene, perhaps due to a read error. The CDR3 DNA sequence: TGTGCCGGCAGTTGTCGCGGAACCCAAGAGACCCAGTACTTC. This codes for CAGSCRGTQETQYF. The chain couples TRBV27 to TRBJ2-5; D remains unclear. The CDR3 runs 14 residues. Germline lookup yields CDR1 MNHEY and CDR2 SMNVEV (reference sequence).

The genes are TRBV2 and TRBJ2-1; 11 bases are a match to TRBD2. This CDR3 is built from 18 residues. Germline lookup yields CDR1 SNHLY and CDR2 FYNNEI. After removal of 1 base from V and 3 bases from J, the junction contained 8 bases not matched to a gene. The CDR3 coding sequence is TGTGCCAGCAGTGAAGAGCTTCTGGGACTAGCGGACTACAATGAGCAGTTCTTC. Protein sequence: CASSEELLGLADYNEQFF.

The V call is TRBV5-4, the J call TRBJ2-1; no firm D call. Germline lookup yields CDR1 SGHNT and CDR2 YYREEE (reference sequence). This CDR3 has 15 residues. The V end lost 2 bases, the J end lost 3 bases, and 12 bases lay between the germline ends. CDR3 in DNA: TGTGCCAGCAGCTTTGAAGTAACCAACTACAATGAGCAGTTCTTC. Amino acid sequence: CASSFEVTNYNEQFF. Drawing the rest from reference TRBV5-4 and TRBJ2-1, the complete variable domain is ETGVTQSPTHLIKTRGQQVTLRCSSQSGHNTVSWYQQALGQGPQFIFQYYREEENGRGNFPPRFSGLQFPNYSSELNVNALELDDSALYLCASSFEVTNYNEQFFGPGTRLTVL.

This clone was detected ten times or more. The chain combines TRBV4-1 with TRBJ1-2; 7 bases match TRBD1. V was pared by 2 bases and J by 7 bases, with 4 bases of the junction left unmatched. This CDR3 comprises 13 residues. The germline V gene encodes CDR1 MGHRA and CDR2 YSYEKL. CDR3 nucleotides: TGCGCCAGCAGCCAACAACAGGGGACTGGCTACACCTTC. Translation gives CASSQQQGTGYTF.

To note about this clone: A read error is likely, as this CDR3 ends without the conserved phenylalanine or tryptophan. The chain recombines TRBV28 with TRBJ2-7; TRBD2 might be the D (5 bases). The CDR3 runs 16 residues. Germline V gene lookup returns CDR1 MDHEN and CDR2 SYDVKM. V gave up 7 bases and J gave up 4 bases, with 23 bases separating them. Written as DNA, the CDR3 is TGTGCCAGCATTTCCACCCATACCTGGACTGGATACGAGCAGTACCTC. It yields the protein CASISTHTWTGYEQYL.

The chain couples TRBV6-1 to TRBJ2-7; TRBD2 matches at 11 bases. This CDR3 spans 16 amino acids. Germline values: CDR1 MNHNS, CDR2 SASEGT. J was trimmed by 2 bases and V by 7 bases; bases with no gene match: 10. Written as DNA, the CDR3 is TGTGCCAGCATTCCCGCCGGGACTAGCGGTACCTACGAGCAGTACTTC. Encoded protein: CASIPAGTSGTYEQYF.

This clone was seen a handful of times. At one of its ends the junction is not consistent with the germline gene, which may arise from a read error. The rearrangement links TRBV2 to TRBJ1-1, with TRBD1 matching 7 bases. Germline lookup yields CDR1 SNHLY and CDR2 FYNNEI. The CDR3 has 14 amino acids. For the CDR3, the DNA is TGTGTCAGCACCGCGCCAGGGGGTTTCACTGAAGCTTTCTTT. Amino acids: CVSTAPGGFTEAFF.

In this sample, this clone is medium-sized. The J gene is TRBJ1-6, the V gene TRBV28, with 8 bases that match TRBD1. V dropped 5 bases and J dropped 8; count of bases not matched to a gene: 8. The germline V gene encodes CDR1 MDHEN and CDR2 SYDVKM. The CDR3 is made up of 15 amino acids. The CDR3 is CASSLGQGQDSPLHF. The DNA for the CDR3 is TGTGCCAGCAGTCTCGGACAGGGCCAGGATTCACCCCTCCACTTT. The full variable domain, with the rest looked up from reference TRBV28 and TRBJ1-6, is DVKVTQSSRYLVKRTGEKVFLECVQDMDHENMFWYRQDPGLGLRLIYFSYDVKMKEKGDIPEGYSVSREKKERFSLILESASTNQTSMYLCASSLGQGQDSPLHFGNGTRLTVT.

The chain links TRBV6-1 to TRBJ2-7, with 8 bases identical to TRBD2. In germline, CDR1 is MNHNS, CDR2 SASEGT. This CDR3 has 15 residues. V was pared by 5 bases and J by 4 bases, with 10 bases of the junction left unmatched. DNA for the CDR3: TGTGCCAGCAGTCCTCAAACCAGCGGGAGTTACGAGCAGTACTTC. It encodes CASSPQTSGSYEQYF.

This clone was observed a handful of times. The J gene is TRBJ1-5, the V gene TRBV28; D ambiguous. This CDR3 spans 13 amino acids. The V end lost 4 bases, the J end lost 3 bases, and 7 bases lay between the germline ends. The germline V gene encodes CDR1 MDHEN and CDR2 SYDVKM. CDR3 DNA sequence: TGTGCCAGCAGTTATAGACCCAATCAGCCCCAGCATTTT. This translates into CASSYRPNQPQHF.